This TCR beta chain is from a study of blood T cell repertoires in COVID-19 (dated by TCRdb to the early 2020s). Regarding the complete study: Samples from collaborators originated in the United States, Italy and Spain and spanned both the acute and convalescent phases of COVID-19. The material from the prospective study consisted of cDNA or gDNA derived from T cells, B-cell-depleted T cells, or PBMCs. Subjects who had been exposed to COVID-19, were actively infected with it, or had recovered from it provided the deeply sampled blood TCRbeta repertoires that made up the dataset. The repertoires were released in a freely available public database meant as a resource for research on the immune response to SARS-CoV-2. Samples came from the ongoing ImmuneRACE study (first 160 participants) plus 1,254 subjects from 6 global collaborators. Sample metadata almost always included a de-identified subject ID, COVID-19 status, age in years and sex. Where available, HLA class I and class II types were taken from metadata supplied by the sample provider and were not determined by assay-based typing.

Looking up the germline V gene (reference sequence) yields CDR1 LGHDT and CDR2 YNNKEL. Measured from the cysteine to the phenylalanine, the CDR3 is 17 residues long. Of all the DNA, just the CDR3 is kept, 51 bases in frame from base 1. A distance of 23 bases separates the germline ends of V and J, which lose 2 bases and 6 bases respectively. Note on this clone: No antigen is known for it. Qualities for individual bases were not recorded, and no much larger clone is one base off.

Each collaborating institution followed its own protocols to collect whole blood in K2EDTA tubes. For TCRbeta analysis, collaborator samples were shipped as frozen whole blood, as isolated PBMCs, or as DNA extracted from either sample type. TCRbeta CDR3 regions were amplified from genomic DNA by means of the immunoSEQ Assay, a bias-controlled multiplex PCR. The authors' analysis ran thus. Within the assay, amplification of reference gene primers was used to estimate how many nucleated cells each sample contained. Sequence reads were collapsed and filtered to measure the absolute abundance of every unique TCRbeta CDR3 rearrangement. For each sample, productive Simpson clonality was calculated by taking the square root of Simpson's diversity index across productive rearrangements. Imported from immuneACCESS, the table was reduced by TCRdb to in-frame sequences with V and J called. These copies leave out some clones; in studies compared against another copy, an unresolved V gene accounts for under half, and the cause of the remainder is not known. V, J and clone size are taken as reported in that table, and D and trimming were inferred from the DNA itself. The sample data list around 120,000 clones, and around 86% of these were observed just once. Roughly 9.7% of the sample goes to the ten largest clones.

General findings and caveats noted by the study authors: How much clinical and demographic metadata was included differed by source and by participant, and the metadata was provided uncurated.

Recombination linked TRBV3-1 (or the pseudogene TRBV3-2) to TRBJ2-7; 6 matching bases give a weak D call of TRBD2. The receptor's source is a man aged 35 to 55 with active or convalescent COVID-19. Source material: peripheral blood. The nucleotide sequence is TGTGCCAGCAGCCAAAAAGGAATAACAGTTGGAGGGTTCGAGCAGTACTTC. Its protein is CASSQKGITVGGFEQYF.